The 5 T cell receptor beta chains below were found in one sample sequenced in a study of OX40 agonist ivuxolimab in advanced cancers. The method was immunoSEQ multiplex PCR; TCRdb's version includes in-frame clones alone and lacks a portion of them. The repertoire includes about 32,000 clones, about four fifths of them detected once, and less than 25% sits in the top ten. The sample was CD4+ or CD8+ T cells sorted from blood, taken in a trial of the OX40 agonist ivuxolimab. These receptors were collected from an adult with an advanced solid tumor such as melanoma, head and neck, liver or kidney cancer.

The table lists this clone with a count of one. The rearrangement links TRBV4-3 to TRBJ2-5; tentatively, D is TRBD2 (5 bases). CDR1 LGHNA and CDR2 YSLEER come from the germline V gene. V lost 1 base to trimming and J lost 4 bases, with 16 bases between them. The CDR3 totals 16 residues. The CDR3 sequence is CASSQGRSSGGETQYF. The DNA of the CDR3 is TGCGCCAGCAGCCAAGGTCGGTCTTCCGGAGGAGAGACCCAGTACTTC.

The genes are TRBV14 and TRBJ1-4, with D hard to call. The CDR3 runs to 16 residues. The germline V gene has CDR1 SGHDN and CDR2 FVKESK. Trimming took 0 bases from V and 8 from J, leaving 16 bases between them. The CDR3 bases are TGTGCCAGCAGCCAAGAGGGCGCTACGCGTCAGGAAAAACTGTTTTTT. As protein: CASSQEGATRQEKLFF.

This clone came up once. The V call is TRBV6-6, the J call TRBJ1-1; D ambiguous. V shed 8 bases and J shed 3 bases, with 13 bases lying between them. Germline V gives CDR1 MNHNY, CDR2 SVGAGI (reference sequence). The CDR3 covers 13 residues. Here the CDR3 reads CASGLVQDTEAFF. The CDR3 DNA reads as TGTGCCAGCGGACTGGTCCAGGACACTGAAGCTTTCTTT.

V usage is TRBV19 and J usage is TRBJ2-7; 11 nucleotides align to TRBD1. Germline CDR1 and CDR2: LNHDA and SQIVND (reference sequence). The CDR3 totals 15 residues. Trimming at V came to 3 bases and at J to 2 bases, leaving 3 bases not matched to a gene. For the CDR3, the DNA is TGTGCCAGTAGTATTTCGGGACAGGGGGCCTACGAGCAGTACTTC. Its translation is CASSISGQGAYEQYF.

The chain combines TRBV19 with TRBJ2-2, with D maybe TRBD2 (6 bases). The V gene's germline CDR1 is LNHDA and CDR2 SQIVND (reference sequence). The CDR3 spans 17 residues. The germline V and J ends were trimmed by 6 bases and 2 bases, with 19 bases remaining between them. CDR3 sequence reads: CASSNYGTWINTGELFF. Here the CDR3 DNA reads TGTGCCAGTAGCAACTACGGGACTTGGATAAACACCGGGGAGCTGTTTTTT.